The T cell receptor (beta chain) described here comes from a study of control samples from healthy donors and cancer patients. Repertoires were generated with immunoSEQ multiplex PCR, while TCRdb's copy carries only in-frame clones and drops some. Of roughly 64,000 clones in the sample, about nine tenths were seen once. The sample holds one count of this clone. The length of the CDR3 is 15 residues. The germline V gene has CDR1 MDHEN and CDR2 SYDVKM. V shed 6 bases, J shed 4 bases, and the junction held 7 bases outside the gene matches. The clonotype was recovered from a woman between 50 and 59 years old with colorectal cancer. This chain uses TRBV28 with TRBJ2-7; 12 bases line up with TRBD2. The sequencing input was PBMCs. CDR3: CASRPTSGSFYEQYF. In DNA form, the CDR3 reads TGTGCCAGCAGACCGACTAGCGGGAGTTTTTACGAGCAGTACTTC.